This T cell receptor (beta chain) was sequenced in a study of STAT5B mutations in CD4+ large granular lymphocyte leukemia. Controls came from buffy coats of healthy blood donors. Germline CDR1 is SEHNR and CDR2 is FQNEAQ (reference sequence). There are 14 residues in the CDR3. The germline V and J ends were trimmed by 3 bases and 0 bases, with 8 bases remaining between them. Produced via immunoSEQ multiplex PCR; TCRdb's table is partial and in-frame only. In the table there are some 30,000 clones, 70% to 80% of which are singletons. The sequenced sample consisted of CD4+ T cells from blood buffy coats. The chain couples TRBV7-9 to TRBJ1-1; no definite D call. The TCR was taken from a human donor in good health. CDR3 amino acids: CASSFEEVNTEAFF. The CDR3 nucleotides read TGTGCCAGCAGCTTTGAGGAGGTGAACACTGAAGCTTTCTTT.